The entry that follows covers one T cell receptor beta chain sequence. Its specificity is not known. The data derive from a study of T cell responses to AZD1222 COVID-19 vaccine. Study-level results: Only 5 to 7 AZD1222 recipients tested seropositive at baseline. Increased Spike-specific TCR breadth and depth were observed after two AZD1222 doses.

Profiling relied on immunoSEQ multiplex PCR, and the TCRdb table lists in-frame clones only, not all of them. The sample has 150,000 or so clones, over 75% seen once; the top ten hold 6.9%. The junction had 6 bases not matched to a gene; V was cut back by 8 bases and J by 2 bases. The length of the CDR3 is 14 residues. Germline CDR1 and CDR2: WNHNN and SYGVQD (reference sequence). The chain combines TRBV10-1 with TRBJ2-3; 8 bases line up with TRBD2. The sequenced sample was peripheral blood, obtained on day 0 of AZD1222 vaccination. This sequence originates from an adult in good health. CDR3 loop: CASGSGVNTDTQYF. CDR3 in DNA: TGCGCCAGCGGTAGCGGGGTTAACACAGATACGCAGTATTTT.